The 9 T cell receptor beta chains given below trace back to one sample, sequenced in a study of molecular identifiers for immune sequencing clone quantification. MiXCR was run by TCRdb on the PCR reads, yielding one entry per CDR3 protein. Counted here are some 35,000 distinct CDR3 sequences, 19% occurring once; the ten biggest clones make up about 1.2%. The material sequenced was naive CD8+ T cells from blood, with Jurkat cell RNA spiked in. As for subset: FACS-sorted CD8+CD4-CCR7+CD45RA+ naive T cells. The receptors were gathered from a human donor in good health. Some libraries in this study had Jurkat cell RNA spiked in.

This clonotype was recorded at least ten times. The genes are TRBV12-3 or TRBV12-4 and TRBJ2-7; possibly TRBD2 for D (6 bases). V lost 2 bases and J lost 5, with 25 bases in between. The CDR3 is 18 residues long. The chain's CDR3 is CASSLRGEVQRAYNEQYF. The CDR3 DNA reads as TGTGCCAGCAGTTTAAGGGGAGAAGTCCAGCGGGCCTACAACGAGCAGTACTTC.

This clonotype was observed at least ten times. The chain combines TRBV9 with TRBJ2-5; D call uncertain. V dropped 0 bases and J dropped 1 base, with 7 bases sitting between them. Per germline, CDR1 SGDLS and CDR2 YYNGEE. This CDR3 region has 14 residues. CDR3 in DNA: TGTGCCAGCAGCGTAGACGCCAGCCAAGAGACCCAGTACTTC. Translated, it gives CASSVDASQETQYF.

In its sample, this clonotype was seen many times. The rearrangement links TRBV6-4 to TRBJ2-2; D is uncertain. The CDR3 sequence is 12 residues long. CDR1 is MRHNA and CDR2 is SNTAGT in the germline V gene. V lost 2 bases, J lost 6 bases, and 4 bases lay in between. The CDR3 nucleotides are TGTGCCAGCAGTGACGGCGCCGGGGAGCTGTTTTTT. Its protein product is CASSDGAGELFF.

This clonotype was seen at least ten times. This chain uses TRBV9 with TRBJ2-3; a possible D gene is TRBD2 (7 bases). The CDR3 runs 16 residues. Germline V gene lookup returns CDR1 SGDLS and CDR2 YYNGEE. Trimming removed 4 bases from V and 6 bases from J, with 21 bases in between. Written as DNA, the CDR3 is TGTGCCAGCAGCCCCTTTTCCGGGGGGCCCACTGATACGCAGTATTTT. Its translation: CASSPFSGGPTDTQYF.

This clonotype was found many times. The V call is TRBV24-1, the J call TRBJ2-7; maybe TRBD1 (6 bases). This CDR3 comprises 16 residues. Germline-derived CDR1 and CDR2 are KGHDR and SFDVKD. V lost 8 bases to trimming and J lost 0 bases, with 19 bases between them. The CDR3 sequence is CATIPPGQGCSYEQYF. The CDR3 DNA sequence: TGTGCCACCATCCCTCCCGGCCAGGGGTGCTCCTACGAGCAGTACTTC.

This clonotype was observed many times. This chain links TRBV6-2 or TRBV6-3 with TRBJ2-2, with D perhaps being TRBD1 or TRBD2 (5 bases each). V was cut by 5 bases and J by 4 bases, with 8 bases left in between. The CDR3 has 13 residues. Per germline, CDR1 MNHEY and CDR2 SVGEGT. CDR3 sequence (DNA): TGTGCCAGCAGTCCAGGGAGCACCGGGGAGCTGTTTTTT. The encoded protein is CASSPGSTGELFF.

This clonotype was counted a few times. This chain uses TRBV9 with TRBJ2-7, with TRBD2 matching 7 bases. V shed 3 bases, J shed 1 base, and the junction held 4 bases outside the gene matches. The CDR3 is 14 residues long. CDR1 SGDLS and CDR2 YYNGEE come from the germline V gene. The CDR3 reads CASSELATSYEQYF. The DNA of the CDR3 is TGTGCCAGCAGCGAACTAGCGACGTCCTACGAGCAGTACTTC.

This clonotype was observed at least ten times. The V call is TRBV28, the J call TRBJ2-5, with D perhaps matching TRBD1 or TRBD2 (5 bases each). Germline V gives CDR1 MDHEN, CDR2 SYDVKM. The CDR3 has 13 amino acids. V was trimmed by 7 bases and J by 3 bases, leaving 12 bases between them. CDR3: CASTGIGEETQYF. The DNA for the CDR3 is TGTGCCAGCACCGGGATAGGGGAAGAGACCCAGTACTTC.

This clonotype has a count of ten or more. The V call is TRBV7-6, the J call TRBJ2-3; TRBD1 matches 9 bases. The length of the CDR3 is 15 residues. Per the germline V gene, CDR1 is SGHVS and CDR2 is FNYEAQ. Unmatched junction bases numbered 4, after V lost 5 bases and J lost 1 base. CDR3 sequence (DNA): TGTGCCAGCAGCCGGGACAGGGAACGCACAGATACGCAGTATTTT. Its translation is CASSRDRERTDTQYF. Supplemented by reference TRBV7-6 and TRBJ2-3, the full variable domain reads GAGVSQSPRYKVTKRGQDVALRCDPISGHVSLYWYRQALGQGPEFLTYFNYEAQQDKSGLPNDRFSAERPEGSISTLTIQRTEQRDSAMYRCASSRDRERTDTQYFGPGTRLTVL.